These 11 T cell receptor beta chains were sequenced from one sample in a study of tissue T cells after allogeneic stem cell transplantation. Profiled with immunoSEQ multiplex PCR; TCRdb holds only in-frame clones, not every one. The data contain more than 45,000 clones, less than 75% of them seen just once; the ten biggest clones take up about 0.7%. Sequencing was performed on sorted cells pooled from one or two spleens. The receptors shown here come from a pool of C57BL/6 mice in good health.

Comments on this clone: Any gene name here is a mouse gene name. The read terminates 1 residue before the CDR3 end, so the remaining end is supplied by the germline J gene. This chain links TRBV5 with TRBJ1-1; D not resolved. V lost 0 bases and J 0 bases, leaving 5 bases between the germline ends. The CDR3 has 14 residues. The germline gives CDR1 LGHNA, CDR2 YNLKQL (reference sequence). The CDR3 spells CASSQEGQNTEVFF. The part of the CDR3 DNA that was read is TGTGCCAGCAGCCAAGAAGGGCAGAACACAGAAGTCTTC.

This clone was counted a single time. Mouse gene names and germline throughout. The read is 1 residue too short to cover the CDR3 end, so that end is filled in from the germline J gene. V gene TRBV4 combines with J gene TRBJ1-1, with D unclear. The CDR3 loop spans 13 amino acids. The V end lost 7 bases, the J end lost 1 base, and 10 bases lay between the germline ends. CDR1 is LGHDT, CDR2 YNNKQL, per germline (reference sequence). The CDR3 DNA, read in part, is TGTGCCAGCACCCCAGGACGAAACACAGAAGTCTTC. Encoded protein: CASTPGRNTEVF. In full, the CDR3 is CASTPGRNTEVFF.

For this clone: The genes and germline here are from mouse. The CDR3 extends 1 residue past the end of the read, so its final part is completed from the germline J gene. The gene calls are TRBV12-1 and TRBJ2-1; 8 bases are a match to TRBD2. The CDR3 consists of 14 residues. V was clipped by 0 bases and J by 5 bases; unmatched bases: 2. Germline assignment: CDR1 SGHSN and CDR2 HYEKVE. The covered CDR3 bases are TGTGCCAGCTCTCTCTTGGGGGGGAATGCTGAGCAGTTC. Its translation is CASSLLGGNAEQF. The full CDR3 sequence reads CASSLLGGNAEQFF.

In regard to this clone: The gene symbols are mouse symbols. The read ends 1 residue before the CDR3 terminus; that terminus is restored from the germline J gene. The chain uses TRBV13-3 and TRBJ1-2; a possible D gene is TRBD1 (6 bases). This CDR3 comprises 13 residues. CDR1 and CDR2 from the germline V gene are NNHDY and SYVADS. V gave up 3 bases and J gave up 2 bases, with 8 bases separating them. CDR3 bases read: TGTGCCAGCAGTGCAAGGGGGAACTCCGACTACACC. This gives the protein CASSARGNSDYT. The whole CDR3 sequence reads CASSARGNSDYTF.

About this clone: The gene symbols are mouse symbols. The CDR3 sequence is CASSLGPQGSDYTF. Incomplete CDR3 DNA: TGTGCCAGCTCTCTCGGGCCCCAGGGGTCCGACTACACC. The rearrangement uses TRBV12-1 and TRBJ1-2; weak D call: TRBD1 (6 bases). The missing CDR3 end, 1 residue past where the read stops, is filled in from the germline J gene. Trimming removed 0 bases at V and 5 bases at J, with 12 bases between. The CDR3 covers 14 residues. Germline loops: CDR1 SGHSN, CDR2 HYEKVE.

To note about this clone: The gene names given are mouse names. The CDR3 end is not reached by the read, which stops 1 residue before it; the germline J gene fills it in. This chain joins TRBV13-2 and TRBJ2-3; D remains unclear. CDR1 NNHNN and CDR2 SYGAGS come from the germline V gene (reference sequence). CDR3 size: 15 residues. The V gene lost 3 bases and the J gene lost 0 bases, with 11 bases spanning the gap. CDR3 DNA (partial): TGTGCCAGCGGTGTCCCCAAACTTAGTGCAGAAACGCTGTAT. This codes for CASGVPKLSAETLY. The CDR3 in its entirety is CASGVPKLSAETLYF.

Comment on this clone: Germline and genes here are mouse. The CDR3 end lies 1 residue beyond the end of the read and is filled in from the germline J gene. The genes are TRBV12-2 and TRBJ2-4; D uncertain. The V gene lost 2 bases and the J gene lost 5 bases, with 4 bases spanning the gap. In germline, CDR1 is SGHLS, CDR2 HYDKME. CDR3 size: 11 residues. The CDR3 loop reads CASSPLNTLYF. The part of the CDR3 DNA that was read is TGTGCCAGCTCTCCCCTAAACACCTTGTAC.

In regard to this clone: Genes here carry mouse names. The read terminates 1 residue ahead of where the CDR3 ends, so the germline J gene completes it. The genes are TRBV3 and TRBJ2-1; perhaps D is TRBD1 or TRBD2 (6 bases each). The germline V and J ends were trimmed by 2 bases and 0 bases, with 8 bases remaining between them. The CDR3 contains 15 residues. The germline V gene has CDR1 SNHLY and CDR2 FYNGKV (reference sequence). Partial CDR3 DNA: TGTGCCAGCAGCTTAAGGGGGGTTAACTATGCTGAGCAGTTC. Amino acids: CASSLRGVNYAEQF. The whole CDR3 sequence reads CASSLRGVNYAEQFF. Full variable domain (outside the CDR3, taken from reference TRBV3 and TRBJ2-1): GPKVLQIPSHQIIDMGQMVTLNCDPVSNHLYFYWYKQILGQQMEFLVNFYNGKVMEKSKLFKDQFSVERPDGSYFTLKIQPTALEDSAVYFCASSLRGVNYAEQFFGPGTRLTVL.

Concerning this clone itself: The genes are named according to mouse. The DNA read from the CDR3 is TGTGCTAGCAGTAGCCGACAGGGGAGACAGTAC. It is translated as CASSSRQGRQY. The whole CDR3 region reads CASSSRQGRQYF. The genes are TRBV17 and TRBJ2-7, with 8 bases lining up with TRBD1. The read finishes 1 residue shy of the CDR3 end, and the germline J gene is used to complete it. The J segment lost 9 bases and the V segment lost 3 bases, leaving 4 bases of the junction unmatched. Germline V lookup: CDR1 MNHDT, CDR2 YYDKIL. CDR3 length: 12 residues. Full variable domain (outside the CDR3, taken from reference TRBV17 and TRBJ2-7): DTTVKQNPRYKLARVGKPVNLICSQTMNHDTMYWYQKKPNQAPKLLLFYYDKILNREADTFEKFQSSRPNNSFCSLYIGSAGLEYSAMYLCASSSRQGRQYFGPGTRLTVL.

As for this clone: The gene names here belong to mouse. With the read ending 1 residue before the CDR3 end, the germline J gene is used to fill in that end. The chain combines TRBV4 with TRBJ2-1; 12 nucleotides agree with TRBD2. The J segment lost 1 base and the V segment lost 4 bases, leaving 5 bases of the junction unmatched. Germline-derived CDR1 and CDR2 are LGHDT and YNNKQL (reference sequence). The length of the CDR3 is 17 residues. Here the CDR3 reads CASSSGTGGPNYAEQFF. The sequenced part of the CDR3 DNA is TGTGCCAGCAGCTCCGGGACTGGGGGGCCAAACTATGCTGAGCAGTTC.

As to this clone: Any gene name here is a mouse gene name. The CDR3 spells CASGDALGGGAEQFF. Partial CDR3 DNA: TGTGCCAGCGGTGATGCATTGGGGGGGGGCGCTGAGCAGTTC. The gene calls are TRBV13-2 and TRBJ2-1; 8 bases match TRBD2. The read comes to an end 1 residue before the CDR3 does, leaving the germline J gene to fill in the end. CDR3 length equals 15 residues. Germline assignment: CDR1 NNHNN and CDR2 SYGAGS (reference sequence). Trimming removed 0 bases from V and 7 bases from J; junction bases left unmatched: 6.